This T cell receptor beta chain was documented in a study of immunodeficiency (dated by TCRdb to the late 2010s). Looking at the study overall: Repertoire analysis was performed to search for VDJ recombination defects and oligoclonality. The paper as a whole reports these results and caveats: In the entropy comparisons of patients against healthy controls, patients were shown as n=3 (open circles), and an effect of thymic development was suggested only as a possibility. Restricted TRB V-J pairing and lower productive entropy were observed in patient CD8+ T cells compared with control CD8+ T cells. Based on top-100 and total clonotype frequencies, severe oligoclonality was found in patient CD8+ T cells but not in patient CD4+ T cells.

Sequences SNHLY (CDR1) and FYNNEI (CDR2) are obtained from the germline V gene. Including the terminal cysteine and phenylalanine, the CDR3 comprises 14 residues. Of the read, only the CDR3 DNA is kept; its 42 bases are in frame from base 1. Trimming leaves V shorter by 6 bases and J shorter by 6 bases, with the junction holding 5 bases beyond the gene matches. Genomic DNA was isolated using the QIAamp DNA Blood Mini Kit and then sent out for immunoSEQ repertoire analysis. A standard quantity of genomic DNA template was used for amplification of CDR3 regions by multiplex PCR. An Illumina platform was used to sequence the PCR products. As for the authors' bioinformatics: Sequences were aligned to a reference, with V, D and J gene definitions taken from IMGT. A nearest-neighbor clustering algorithm merged closely related sequences to remove PCR and sequencing errors. V, D and J usage was analyzed in productive unique and total sequences using ImmunoSEQ Analyzer tools and R version 3.6.1. What TCRdb holds here is the immuneACCESS table cut down to in-frame rearrangements. Part of the clones is not present; checked against another copy, under half of the missing clones reflect an unresolved V gene, and the others are unexplained. Clone size and the V and J calls come from that table; the DNA yielded D and trimming. The sample table holds 1,300 to 1,500 clones, of which 93% were seen once. Less than 3.5% of the sample goes to the ten largest clones.

Concerning this clone: Its antigen has not been determined. One base away there is no much larger clone; base qualities are not given.

Before TCR sequencing, CD3+CD8+ T cells were sorted out of fresh PBMCs. The clonotype originates from a human donor in good health. The sequence joins TRBV2 to TRBJ1-4; a stretch of 9 junction bases matches TRBD1. The specimen sequenced was CD8+ T cells from blood. The DNA sequence is as follows: TGTGCCAGCAGGTGGACAGGGGAGGATGAAAAACTGTTTTTT. Translation gives CASRWTGEDEKLFF.